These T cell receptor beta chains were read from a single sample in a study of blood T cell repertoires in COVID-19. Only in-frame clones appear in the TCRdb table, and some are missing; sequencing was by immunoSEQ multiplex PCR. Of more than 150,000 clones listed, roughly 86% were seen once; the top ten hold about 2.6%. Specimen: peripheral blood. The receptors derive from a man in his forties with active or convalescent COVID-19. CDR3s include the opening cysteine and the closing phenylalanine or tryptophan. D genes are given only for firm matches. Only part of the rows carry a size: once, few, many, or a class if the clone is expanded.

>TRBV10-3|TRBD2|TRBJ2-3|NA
TGTGCCATCAGTGAGCGAGGGACTAGCGGCGCAGATACGCAGTATTTT
CAISERGTSGADTQYF
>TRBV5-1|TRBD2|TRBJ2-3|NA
TGCGCCAGCAGCTTCGGGGGGACAGATACGCAGTATTTT
CASSFGGTDTQYF
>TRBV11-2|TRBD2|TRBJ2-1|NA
TGTGCCAGCAGCTCTAGAGCGGGAAACAATGAGCAGTTCTTC
CASSSRAGNNEQFF
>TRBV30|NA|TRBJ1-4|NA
TGTGCCTGGAGTGTAGTGTGGCGGATTGAAAAACTGTTTTTT
CAWSVVWRIEKLFF
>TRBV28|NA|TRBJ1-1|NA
TGTGCCAGCAGTTTTACGGGGGGAGCTTTCTTT
CASSFTGGAFF
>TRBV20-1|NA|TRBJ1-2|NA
TGCAGTGCGATGGAGTTCTATGGCTACACCTTC
CSAMEFYGYTF
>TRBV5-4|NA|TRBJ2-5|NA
TGTGCCAGCAGCGGCCAAATTGTGGCAGGCCAAGAGACCCAGTACTTC
CASSGQIVAGQETQYF
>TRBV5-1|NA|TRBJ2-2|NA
TGCGCCAGCAGCCTACGACAGGGACTCGTTACCGGGGAGCTGTTTTTT
CASSLRQGLVTGELFF
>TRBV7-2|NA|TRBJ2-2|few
TGTGCCAGCAGCTACCAACATGCCGACACCGGGGAGCTGTTTTTT
CASSYQHADTGELFF
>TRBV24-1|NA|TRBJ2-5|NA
TGTGCCACCAGTGAGCGTGACAGATACCAAGAGACCCAGTACTTC
CATSERDRYQETQYF
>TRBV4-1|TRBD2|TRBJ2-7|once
TGCGCCAGCAGCCAAGATCCTGGCGGGGGGAGATACGAGCAGTACTTC
CASSQDPGGGRYEQYF
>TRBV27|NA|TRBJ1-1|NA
TGTGCCAGCAGCCCCGTGGGGCGGAACACTGAAGCTTTCTTT
CASSPVGRNTEAFF
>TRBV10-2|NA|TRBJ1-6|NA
TGCGCCAGCAGGCCACAGAGTAATTCACCCCTCCACTTT
CASRPQSNSPLHF
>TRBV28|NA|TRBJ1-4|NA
TGTGCCAGCAGTTCACTTCCAGGGAAATCTAATAATGAAAAACTGTTTTTT
CASSSLPGKSNNEKLFF
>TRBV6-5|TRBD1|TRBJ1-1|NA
TGTGCCAGCACCAAGGGGACAGGAGCGTTTGCTTTCTTT
CASTKGTGAFAFF
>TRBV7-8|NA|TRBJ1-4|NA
TGTGCCAGCAGCTTCGACAGTAGGGATGAAAAACTGTTTTTT
CASSFDSRDEKLFF
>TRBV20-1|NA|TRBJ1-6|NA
TGCAGTGCTAGTAAACAGCTTCTTAATTCACCCCTCCACTTT
CSASKQLLNSPLHF
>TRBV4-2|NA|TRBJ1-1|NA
TGTGCCAGCAGCTTGCGGACAGCGAACACTGAAGCTTTCTTT
CASSLRTANTEAFF
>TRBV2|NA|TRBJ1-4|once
TGTGCCAGCAGTGAAAGGGGCATGAATGAAAAACTGTTTTTT
CASSERGMNEKLFF
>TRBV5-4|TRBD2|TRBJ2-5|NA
TGTGCCAGCAGCCTAGCGGGGGGGCAAGAGACCCAGTACTTC
CASSLAGGQETQYF
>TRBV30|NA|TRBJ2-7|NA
TGTGCCTGGAGTGTGCAGGCCTTCTCCTACGAGCAGTACTTC
CAWSVQAFSYEQYF
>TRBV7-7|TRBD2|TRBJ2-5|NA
TGTGCTAGCAGCCCCCTCACTAGCGGGGTGAAAGAGACCCAGTACTTC
CASSPLTSGVKETQYF
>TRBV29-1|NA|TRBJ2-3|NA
TGCAGCGTTGAAAAGGGGTTGGGCACAGATACGCAGTATTTT
CSVEKGLGTDTQYF
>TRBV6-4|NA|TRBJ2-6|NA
TGTGCCAGCAGTGACTCAGGGGGTCCAAACAACGTCCTGACTTTC
CASSDSGGPNNVLTF
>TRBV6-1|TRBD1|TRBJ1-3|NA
TGTGCCAGCAGTGAAGGGACAGGGGCCGGAAACACCATATATTTT
CASSEGTGAGNTIYF
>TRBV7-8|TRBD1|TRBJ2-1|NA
TGTGCCAGCAGCTTAGGCTTGGCAGGGGGCTATGAGCAGTTCTTC
CASSLGLAGGYEQFF
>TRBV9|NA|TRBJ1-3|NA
TGTGCCAGCAGCCCCACAGCCGGAAACACCATATATTTT
CASSPTAGNTIYF
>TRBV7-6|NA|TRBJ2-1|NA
TGTGCCAGCAGCCCTAGGATCCGGGAATCCTCCTACAATGAGCAGTTCTTC
CASSPRIRESSYNEQFF
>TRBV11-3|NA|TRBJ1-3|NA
TGTGCCAGCAGCTTAGGAAGTACCGGCGGCAATTCTGGAAACACCATATATTTT
CASSLGSTGGNSGNTIYF
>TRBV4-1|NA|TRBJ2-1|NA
TGCGCCAGCAGCCAAGTATTCGGGGAGGAGGCGGTCTTC
CASSQVFGEEAVF
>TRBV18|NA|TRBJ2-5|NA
TGTGCCAGCTCACCGGTTCTCCGAGGGGGAGCAGAGACCCAGTACTTC
CASSPVLRGGAETQYF
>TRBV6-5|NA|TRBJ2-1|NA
TGTGCCAGCAGTTACGGCAGGGTTTCGGGTGAGCAGTTCTTC
CASSYGRVSGEQFF
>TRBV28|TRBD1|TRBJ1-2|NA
TGTGCCAGCAGTCCCCGGGACAGGGGGCGCCGTGGCTACACCTTC
CASSPRDRGRRGYTF
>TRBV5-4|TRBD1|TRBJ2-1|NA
TGTGCCAGCAGCTTGAGCGTGGACAGGGGGAGGGATGAGCAGTTCTTC
CASSLSVDRGRDEQFF
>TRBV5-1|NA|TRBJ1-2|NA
TGCGCCAGCAGCGCCGACTCCAAGGCGCTTAATTATGGCTACACCTTC
CASSADSKALNYGYTF
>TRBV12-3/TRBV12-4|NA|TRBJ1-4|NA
TGTGCCAGCAGCGTCGAACTAAATGAAAAACTGTTTTTT
CASSVELNEKLFF
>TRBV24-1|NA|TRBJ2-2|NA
TGTGCCACCAGTGAGACAGTCGCGAACACCGGGGAGCTGTTTTTT
CATSETVANTGELFF
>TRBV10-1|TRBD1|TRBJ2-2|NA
TGCGCCAGCAGGCCGGGACAGGGGACCGGGGAGCTGTTTTTT
CASRPGQGTGELFF
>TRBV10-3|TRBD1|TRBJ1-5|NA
TGTGCCGACGGGACAGGGGATACACATCAGCCCCAGCATTTT
CADGTGDTHQPQHF
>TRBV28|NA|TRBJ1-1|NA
TGTGCCAGCGTGTCCTCTCACCTAGGGGTCATGAACACTGAAGCTTTCTTT
CASVSSHLGVMNTEAFF
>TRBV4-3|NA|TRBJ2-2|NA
TGCGCCAGCAGCCAAGAAGGCTCAGGGTGGGGCACCGGGGAGCTGTTTTTT
CASSQEGSGWGTGELFF
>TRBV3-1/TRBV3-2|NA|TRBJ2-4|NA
TGTGCCAGCAGCCAAGGCAGAGCCAAAAACATTCAGTACTTC
CASSQGRAKNIQYF
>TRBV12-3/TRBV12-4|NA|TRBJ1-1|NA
TGTGCCAGCAGCGGACACCCGAACACTGAAGCTTTCTTT
CASSGHPNTEAFF
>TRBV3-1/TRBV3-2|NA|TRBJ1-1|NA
TGTGCCAGCAGCCTTTCAGTGAACACTGAAGCTTTCTTT
CASSLSVNTEAFF
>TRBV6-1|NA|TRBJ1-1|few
TGTGCCAGCAGTGACCTCGCCGGGGGTGAAGCTTTCTTT
CASSDLAGGEAFF
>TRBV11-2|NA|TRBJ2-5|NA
TGTGCCAGCAGCCCTAGAGAGACCCAGTACTTC
CASSPRETQYF
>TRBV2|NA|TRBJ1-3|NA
TGTGCCAGCAGTGCCCATTTGGAGGGCATCTCTGGAAACACCATATATTTT
CASSAHLEGISGNTIYF
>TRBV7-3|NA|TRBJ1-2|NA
TGTGCCAGCAGCTTAACGAGAAGGGGGAACTATGGCTACACCTTC
CASSLTRRGNYGYTF